This is a list of T cell receptor beta chains from one sample in a study of cytomegalovirus exposure and HLA in healthy donors. Measured with immunoSEQ multiplex PCR; TCRdb has only the in-frame clones, and not every one. Its table records 150,000 to 200,000 clones. The sample was PBMCs. These receptor sequences come from a woman under 30 in good health and CMV-seropositive. CDR3s include the opening cysteine and the closing phenylalanine or tryptophan. Each record gives: V gene, D gene, J gene, CDR3 DNA, CDR3 protein. The D gene is left open where the match is weak.

TRBV2	TRBD2	TRBJ2-5	TGTGCCAGCAGTGTGGGCGGGAGCGGGGAGACCCAGTACTTC	CASSVGGSGETQYF
TRBV11-3	TRBD2	TRBJ2-5	TGTGCCAGCAGCCCTCCGGGACTAGCGATGGGAGAGACCCAGTACTTC	CASSPPGLAMGETQYF
TRBV2	TRBD1	TRBJ1-2	TGTGCCAGCAGGAGTTCCGGACAGGGACACTACACCTTC	CASRSSGQGHYTF
TRBV5-6	TRBD1	TRBJ1-2	TGTGCCAGCAGCTTGTGGGACAGGGTCGGCTACACCTTC	CASSLWDRVGYTF
TRBV5-6	.	TRBJ2-1	TGTGCCAGCAACCGAGGTAGGGAGCAGTTCTTC	CASNRGREQFF
TRBV5-8	.	TRBJ2-5	TGTGCCAGCAGCTTGGTCGGACGGGCAGGGATTCAGACCCAGTACTTC	CASSLVGRAGIQTQYF
TRBV12-5	.	TRBJ1-3	TGTGCTAGTGGTTTGGGCGAAGGGGCTGGAAACACCATATATTTT	CASGLGEGAGNTIYF
TRBV19	TRBD1	TRBJ2-7	TGTGCCAGTAGTGGACGACTCGGGACAGTATACGAGCAGTACTTC	CASSGRLGTVYEQYF
TRBV21-1	.	TRBJ1-3	TGTGCCAGCAGCAAAGGCTCAATTGGACAGGGGTTTTCTGGAAACACCATATATTTT	CASSKGSIGQGFSGNTIYF
TRBV5-6	.	TRBJ2-3	TGTGCCAGCAGCTTGGGACTCGCTAGCACAGATACGCAGTATTTT	CASSLGLASTDTQYF
TRBV27	TRBD2	TRBJ2-7	TGTGCCAGCAGGTCCCGGACTAGCGGAAGGAGTCACGAGCAGTACTTC	CASRSRTSGRSHEQYF
TRBV19	.	TRBJ1-5	TGTGCCAGTACCCCCGGAGCAATGAGCAATCAGCCCCAGCATTTT	CASTPGAMSNQPQHF
TRBV5-1	.	TRBJ1-1	TGCGCCAGCACCAAACTTGCCCCGGGGAACACTGAAGCTTTCTTT	CASTKLAPGNTEAFF
TRBV2	TRBD2	TRBJ2-5	TGTGCCAGCCCTAGCGGAGAGACCCAGTACTTC	CASPSGETQYF
TRBV6-5	TRBD1	TRBJ1-2	TGTGCCAGCAGTATGCGACAGGGGATTAACTATGGCTACACCTTC	CASSMRQGINYGYTF
TRBV19	.	TRBJ2-2	TGTGCCAGTAGTATCAATCAGCGGAGCACCGGGGAGCTGTTTTTT	CASSINQRSTGELFF
TRBV4-2	TRBD2	TRBJ2-3	TGTGCCAGCAGCCGAGGGGGGGCTAGCGGGGACACAGATACGCAGTATTTT	CASSRGGASGDTDTQYF
TRBV4-2	TRBD2	TRBJ2-4	TGTGCCAGCAGCCATAAGGCGGTCGGCAGGGAGGGGAACATTCAGTACTTC	CASSHKAVGREGNIQYF
TRBV5-8	TRBD1	TRBJ1-5	TGTGCCAGCAGCTTGCTGGGACAGGGGGACACTCCCCAGCATTTT	CASSLLGQGDTPQHF
TRBV19	TRBD1	TRBJ1-5	TGTGCCAGTAGTGTCCGGGACAGGGGAGGTAATCAGCCCCAGCATTTT	CASSVRDRGGNQPQHF
TRBV5-3	TRBD1	TRBJ1-5	TGTGCCAGAAGCTTACAGGGGGGTCAGCCCCAGCATTTT	CARSLQGGQPQHF
TRBV5-1	TRBD2	TRBJ2-4	TGCGCCAGCAGCTCGACCTGGGGGGGGGAATACATTCAGTACTTC	CASSSTWGGEYIQYF
TRBV4-1	TRBD1	TRBJ1-4	TGCGCCAGCAGCCACCACCCGGGACAGGGGGGATCGGGGACTAATGAAAAACTGTTTTTT	CASSHHPGQGGSGTNEKLFF
TRBV19	.	TRBJ1-5	TGTGCCAGTATTTACAGGGTGGGGAGCAATCAGCCCCAGCATTTT	CASIYRVGSNQPQHF
TRBV19	.	TRBJ1-4	TGTGCCAGTAGTATTACCGGGGTTCGGGAAAAACTGTTTTTT	CASSITGVREKLFF
TRBV4-2	.	TRBJ2-1	TGTGCCAGCAGCCTCCATGAGGGAGTGGGCTACAATGAGCAGTTCTTC	CASSLHEGVGYNEQFF
TRBV6-1	.	TRBJ1-1	TGTGCCAGCACCTCCTTACAGGGAGAAACTGAAGCTTTCTTT	CASTSLQGETEAFF
TRBV27	.	TRBJ1-1	TGTGCCAGCAGTTTATACAGGAAAGGAAACACTGAAGCTTTCTTT	CASSLYRKGNTEAFF
TRBV7-2	.	TRBJ1-5	TGTGCCAGCAGCGCCAGTTCGGGACAGCCCCAGCATTTT	CASSASSGQPQHF
TRBV25-1	.	TRBJ1-1	TGTGCCAGCAGTGTTACAGGGAATCGGGCTGAAGCTTTCTTT	CASSVTGNRAEAFF